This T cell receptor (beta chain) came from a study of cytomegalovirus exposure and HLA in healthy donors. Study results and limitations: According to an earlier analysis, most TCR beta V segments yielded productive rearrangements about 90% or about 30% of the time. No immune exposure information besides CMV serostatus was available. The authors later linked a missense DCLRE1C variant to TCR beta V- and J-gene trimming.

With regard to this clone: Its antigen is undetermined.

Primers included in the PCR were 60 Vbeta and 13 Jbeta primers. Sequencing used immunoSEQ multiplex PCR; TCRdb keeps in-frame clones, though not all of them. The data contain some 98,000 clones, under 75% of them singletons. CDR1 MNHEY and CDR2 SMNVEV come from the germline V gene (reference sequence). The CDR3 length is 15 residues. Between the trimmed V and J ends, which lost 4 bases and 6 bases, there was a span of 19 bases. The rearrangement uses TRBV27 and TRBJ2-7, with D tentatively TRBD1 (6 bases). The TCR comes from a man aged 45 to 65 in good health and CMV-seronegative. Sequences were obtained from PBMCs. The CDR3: CASSSALGQFSEQYF. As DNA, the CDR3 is TGTGCCAGCAGTTCCGCACTAGGACAGTTCTCCGAGCAGTACTTC.